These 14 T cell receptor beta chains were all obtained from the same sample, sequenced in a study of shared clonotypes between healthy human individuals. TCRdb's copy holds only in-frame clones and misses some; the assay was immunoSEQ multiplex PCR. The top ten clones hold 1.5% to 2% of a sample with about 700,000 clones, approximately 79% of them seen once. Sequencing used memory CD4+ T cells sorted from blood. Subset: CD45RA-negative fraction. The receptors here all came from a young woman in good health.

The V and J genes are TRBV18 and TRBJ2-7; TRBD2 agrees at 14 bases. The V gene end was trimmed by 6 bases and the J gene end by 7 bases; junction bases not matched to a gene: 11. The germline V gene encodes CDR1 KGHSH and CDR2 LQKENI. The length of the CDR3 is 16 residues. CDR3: CASSGQPGLAGVEQYF. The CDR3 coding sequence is TGTGCCAGCTCGGGACAACCGGGACTAGCGGGAGTGGAGCAGTACTTC.

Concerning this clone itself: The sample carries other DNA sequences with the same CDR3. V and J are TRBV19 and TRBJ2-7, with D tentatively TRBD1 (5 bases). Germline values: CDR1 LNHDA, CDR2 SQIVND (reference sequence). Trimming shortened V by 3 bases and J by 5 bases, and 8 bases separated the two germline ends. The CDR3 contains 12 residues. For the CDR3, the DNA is TGTGCCAGTAGTATCTCAGGGCACGAGCAGTACTTC. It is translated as CASSISGHEQYF. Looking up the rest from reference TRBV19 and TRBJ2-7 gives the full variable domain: DGGITQSPKYLFRKEGQNVTLSCEQNLNHDAMYWYRQDPGQGLRLIYYSQIVNDFQKGDIAEGYSVSREKKESFPLTVTSAQKNPTAFYLCASSISGHEQYFGPGTRLTVT.

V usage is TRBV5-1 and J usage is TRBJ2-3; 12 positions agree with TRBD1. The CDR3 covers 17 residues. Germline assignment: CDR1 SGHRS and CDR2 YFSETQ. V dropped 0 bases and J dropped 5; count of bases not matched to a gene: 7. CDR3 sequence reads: CASSLGPGQGAGDTQYF. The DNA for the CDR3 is TGCGCCAGCAGCTTGGGGCCGGGACAGGGGGCTGGAGATACGCAGTATTTT. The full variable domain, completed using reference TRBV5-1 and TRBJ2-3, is KAGVTQTPRYLIKTRGQQVTLSCSPISGHRSVSWYQQTPGQGLQFLFEYFSETQRNKGNFPGRFSGRQFSNSRSEMNVSTLELGDSALYLCASSLGPGQGAGDTQYFGPGTRLTVL.

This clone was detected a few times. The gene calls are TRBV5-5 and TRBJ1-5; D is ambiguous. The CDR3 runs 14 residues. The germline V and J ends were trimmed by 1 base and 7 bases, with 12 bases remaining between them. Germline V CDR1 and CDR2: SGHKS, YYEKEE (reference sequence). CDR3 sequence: CASSLSPGGQPQHF. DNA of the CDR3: TGTGCCAGCAGCTTGTCACCGGGAGGACAGCCCCAGCATTTT.

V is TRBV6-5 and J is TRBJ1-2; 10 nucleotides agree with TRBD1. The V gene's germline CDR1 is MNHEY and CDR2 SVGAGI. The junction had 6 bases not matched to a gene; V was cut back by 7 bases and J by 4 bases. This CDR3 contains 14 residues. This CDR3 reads CASTRQGAGYGYTF. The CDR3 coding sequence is TGTGCCAGCACCAGACAGGGGGCAGGCTATGGCTACACCTTC.

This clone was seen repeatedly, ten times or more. Here the CDR3 DNA reads TGTGCCAGCAGCTTAACCCGGGACGCGAAGGGCTACACCTTC. Its translation: CASSLTRDAKGYTF. The chain has TRBV28 and TRBJ1-2; perhaps TRBD1 as D (5 bases). The germline V gene encodes CDR1 MDHEN and CDR2 SYDVKM. V lost 6 bases, J lost 8 bases, and 19 bases lay in between. This CDR3 comprises 14 residues.

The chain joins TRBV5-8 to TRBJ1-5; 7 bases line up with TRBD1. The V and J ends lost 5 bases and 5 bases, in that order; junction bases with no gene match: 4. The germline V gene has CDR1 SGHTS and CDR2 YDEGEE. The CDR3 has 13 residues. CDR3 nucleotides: TGTGCCAGCAGTTCGGGACAGCATCAGCCCCAGCATTTT. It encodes CASSSGQHQPQHF.

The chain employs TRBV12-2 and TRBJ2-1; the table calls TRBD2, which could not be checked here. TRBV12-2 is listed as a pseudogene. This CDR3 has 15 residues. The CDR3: CASRLVGGGPCEQFF. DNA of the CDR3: TGTGCAAGTCGCTTAGTGGGCGGGGGCCCTTGTGAGCAGTTCTTC.

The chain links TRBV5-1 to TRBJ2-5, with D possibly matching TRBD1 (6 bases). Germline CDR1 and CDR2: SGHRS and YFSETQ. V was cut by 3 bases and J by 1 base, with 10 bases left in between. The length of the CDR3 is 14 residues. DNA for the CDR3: TGCGCCAGCAGCTCAACAGGGACCCAAGAGACCCAGTACTTC. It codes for CASSSTGTQETQYF.

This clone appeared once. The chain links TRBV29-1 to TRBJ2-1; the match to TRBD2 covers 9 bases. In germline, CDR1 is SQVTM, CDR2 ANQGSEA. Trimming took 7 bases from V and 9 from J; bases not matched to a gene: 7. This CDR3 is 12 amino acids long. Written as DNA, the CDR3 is TGCAGCGGAACTAGCGGGTTACGTGAGCAGTTCTTC. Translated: CSGTSGLREQFF.

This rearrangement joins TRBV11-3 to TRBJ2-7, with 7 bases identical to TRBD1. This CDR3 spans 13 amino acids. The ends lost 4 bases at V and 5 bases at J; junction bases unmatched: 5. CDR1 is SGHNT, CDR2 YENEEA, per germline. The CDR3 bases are TGTGCCAGCAGCTCCTACACAGGGGACGAGCAGTACTTC. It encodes CASSSYTGDEQYF.

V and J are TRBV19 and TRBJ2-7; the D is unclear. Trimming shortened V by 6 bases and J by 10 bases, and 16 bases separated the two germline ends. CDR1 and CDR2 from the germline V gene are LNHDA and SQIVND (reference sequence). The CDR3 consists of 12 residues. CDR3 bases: TGTGCCAGTAGCACGAACCTTGAGGCTCAGTACTTC. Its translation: CASSTNLEAQYF.

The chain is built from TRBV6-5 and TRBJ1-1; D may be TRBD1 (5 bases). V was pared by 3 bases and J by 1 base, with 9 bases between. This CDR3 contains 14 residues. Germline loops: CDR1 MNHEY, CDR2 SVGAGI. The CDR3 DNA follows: TGTGCCAGCAGTTATGGGGACCGGAACACTGAAGCTTTCTTT. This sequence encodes CASSYGDRNTEAFF.

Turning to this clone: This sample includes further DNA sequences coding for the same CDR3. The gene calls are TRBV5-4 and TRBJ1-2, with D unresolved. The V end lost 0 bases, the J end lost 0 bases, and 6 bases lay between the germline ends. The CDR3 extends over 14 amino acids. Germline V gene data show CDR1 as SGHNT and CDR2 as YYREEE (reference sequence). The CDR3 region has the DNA TGTGCCAGCAGCTTGGGCGGTGCTAACTATGGCTACACCTTC. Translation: CASSLGGANYGYTF.